This TCR beta chain was recorded in a study of cytomegalovirus exposure and HLA in healthy donors (dated by TCRdb to 2015 to 2018). In terms of the full investigation: The approximately 710 repertoires of the first cohort and the roughly 110 validation repertoires were produced on the same platform, according to a later analysis. The study aimed to test whether cataloging public T cell receptors could reveal signatures of past pathogen exposure. In addition to the first cohort of 650 to 750 subjects, a separate validation cohort of 120 different subjects was used. To predict cytomegalovirus infection status, the study combined high-throughput TCR immunosequencing, statistical association of individual TCRs with disease status, and machine learning.

Summary of the overall study and its limitations: A later analysis found that TCRs clustered in the first cohort also tended to co-occur in the roughly 120 validation repertoires, with 94% of cluster scores above 0. In vitro tests confirmed that a few of the cytomegalovirus-associated TCR beta chains recognize cytomegalovirus antigens. In both the original and validation cohorts, the classifier was reported to diagnose cytomegalovirus status with high specificity and sensitivity. All 110 or so repertoires were used to score co-occurrence in the validation cohort in a later analysis, because that analysis had no HLA typing for the cohort. The authors suggested that the approach could potentially be extended to other disease states and immunological phenotypes. The study gave a list of about 160 TCR beta chains associated with cytomegalovirus. Most TCR sequences were seen in very few donors, while some public TCRs were found in many individuals.

Separate from the roughly 650-subject first cohort, the validation cohort of 90 to 150 subjects was the group to which the donors belonged. V trim: 5 bases; J trim: 4 bases; unmatched bases: 8. As encoded in the germline V gene, CDR1 is SNHLY while CDR2 is FYNNEI. The CDR3 runs 15 amino acids, cysteine and phenylalanine included. CDR3 DNA only is kept here, 45 bases in frame from base 1. Library preparation employed the immunoSEQ multiplex PCR assay. The published analysis was carried out like this. A statistical classification framework was built to diagnose cytomegalovirus status from the catalog of TCR beta chain sequences. TCRdb's version of the immuneACCESS table is confined to in-frame rearrangements and falls short of the full clone set. An unresolved V gene accounts for under half of the shortfall where checked; the remainder is of unknown origin. That table supplies the V and J calls and clone size; D and trimming were determined from the DNA. A total of 200,000 to 300,000 clones appear in this sample, approximately 84% of them only once. The top ten clonotypes cover 0.95% to 1.5% of the sample.

This clone showed up just once. The antigen it recognizes is unknown. Base qualities are missing; no much larger clone stands one base away. The rearranged chain carries TRBV2 and TRBJ2-3; the junction holds 8 bases that match TRBD2. Sequenced input: PBMCs. This TCR was recovered from a woman aged 25-40 years in good health and CMV-seropositive. The DNA sequence follows: TGTGCCAGCAGTCGACTTAGCGGGACTGCAGATACGCAGTATTTT. The translation is CASSRLSGTADTQYF.